The 6 T cell receptor beta chains given below trace back to one sample, sequenced in a study of shared clonotypes between healthy human individuals. The protocol was immunoSEQ multiplex PCR, while the TCRdb copy is restricted to in-frame clones and leaves out a portion. In the table there are over 1.4 million clones, 96% of which are singletons. Sequenced input: naive CD4+ T cells sorted from blood. The subset was: CD45RA+ positively selected. These receptors were collected from a man under 40 in good health.

The V and J genes are TRBV19 and TRBJ2-3; TRBD2 matches at 7 bases. This CDR3 is built from 16 residues. V was clipped by 0 bases and J by 8 bases; unmatched bases: 11. Germline loops: CDR1 LNHDA, CDR2 SQIVND (reference sequence). CDR3 sequence: CASSIERGRAPATQYF. The CDR3 bases are TGTGCCAGTAGTATAGAGAGAGGGAGGGCCCCAGCTACGCAGTATTTT.

The chain couples TRBV2 to TRBJ1-1; D call uncertain. V lost 1 base and J 4 bases, leaving 13 bases between the germline ends. This CDR3 spans 15 amino acids. Germline V gene sequence: CDR1 SNHLY, CDR2 FYNNEI. The chain's CDR3 is CASSEVGFTSTEAFF. The CDR3 nucleotides are TGTGCCAGCAGTGAAGTGGGGTTCACGTCCACTGAAGCTTTCTTT.

This chain links TRBV25-1 with TRBJ1-1; possible D gene TRBD1, 6 bases. The CDR3 loop spans 15 amino acids. Trimming pared 2 bases from V and 6 bases from J, leaving 16 bases between. Germline lookup yields CDR1 MGHDK and CDR2 SYGVNS. CDR3 coding DNA: TGTGCCAGCAGTGAAGGTTGGGGGGCGTTCGCTGAAGCTTTCTTT. Translated: CASSEGWGAFAEAFF.

J is TRBJ1-4 and V is TRBV5-1; the match to TRBD1 covers 7 bases. The CDR3 runs 18 residues. Losses at the gene ends were 3 bases for V and 8 bases for J; bases not matched to a gene: 19. Germline values: CDR1 SGHRS, CDR2 YFSETQ. The DNA of the CDR3 is TGCGCCAGCAGCTGGACGACCTCTGGACAGGCGGGACAGGAAAAACTGTTTTTT. Translation gives CASSWTTSGQAGQEKLFF.

Turning to this clone: The junction departs from the called germline gene at one end, perhaps through a read error. The chain employs TRBV7-7 and TRBJ2-3; 11 bases are shared with TRBD2. There are 15 residues in the CDR3. The V gene's germline CDR1 is SSHAT and CDR2 FNYEAQ (reference sequence). The CDR3 DNA reads TGTGCTAGCAGCGCTTCGGGACTAGCGGTAGATACGCAGTATTTT. Translation: CASSASGLAVDTQYF.

This chain connects TRBV27 to TRBJ1-4, with D tentatively TRBD1 (5 bases). CDR3 length equals 16 residues. CDR1 and CDR2 (germline): MNHEY, SMNVEV (reference sequence). Trimming took off 2 bases at V and 3 bases at J, with 13 bases between the two ends. CDR3 bases: TGTGCCAGCAGTTTAAGTCAGATGGGGGCTAATGAAAAACTGTTTTTT. Translated, it gives CASSLSQMGANEKLFF.